This entry concerns a single TCR beta chain. This record comes from a study of blood T cell repertoires in COVID-19. Study information: Italy, Spain and the United States were the sources of the convalescent and acute COVID-19 samples. From T cells, B-cell-depleted T cells, or PBMCs came the material, which was cDNA or gDNA.

Seattle enrolled patients during active infection and tracked them longitudinally. This CDR3 has 18 residues. V was cut by 2 bases and J by 1 base, with 20 bases left in between. Germline values: CDR1 SNHLY, CDR2 FYNNEI. In the original analysis: Amplification from reference gene primers served as the basis for estimated nucleated cell counts. Here immunoSEQ multiplex PCR was the method, and the copy in TCRdb shows in-frame clones only, minus some. The V and J calls and the clone size are those of that table, but D and trimming were determined from the DNA. The table has about 190,000 clones, around 82% seen once.

The rearrangement links TRBV2 to TRBJ1-1, with unresolved D. Material: peripheral blood. The sequence derives from a man aged 80 or over with COVID-19, enrolled during active disease. CDR3 residues: CASSEYSVNAGKNTEAFF. The CDR3 region has the DNA TGTGCCAGCAGTGAATACTCAGTTAATGCAGGCAAGAACACTGAAGCTTTCTTT.